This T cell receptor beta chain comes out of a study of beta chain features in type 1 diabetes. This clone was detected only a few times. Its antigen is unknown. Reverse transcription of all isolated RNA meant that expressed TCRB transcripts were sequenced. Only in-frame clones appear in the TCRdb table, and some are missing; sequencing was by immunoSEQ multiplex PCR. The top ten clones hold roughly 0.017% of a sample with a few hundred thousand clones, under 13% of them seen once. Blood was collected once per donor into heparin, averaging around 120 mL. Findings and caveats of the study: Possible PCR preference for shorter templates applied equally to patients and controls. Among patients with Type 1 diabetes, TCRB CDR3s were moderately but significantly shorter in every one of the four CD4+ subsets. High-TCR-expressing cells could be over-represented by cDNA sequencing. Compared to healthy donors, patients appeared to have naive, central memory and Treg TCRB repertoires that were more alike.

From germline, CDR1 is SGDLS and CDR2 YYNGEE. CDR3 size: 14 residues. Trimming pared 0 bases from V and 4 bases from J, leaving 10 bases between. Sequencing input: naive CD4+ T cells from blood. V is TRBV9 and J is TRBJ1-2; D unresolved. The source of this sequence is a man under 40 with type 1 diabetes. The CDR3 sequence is CASSVDEEGYGYTF. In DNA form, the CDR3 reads TGTGCCAGCAGCGTAGATGAGGAGGGCTATGGCTACACCTTC.